This T cell receptor (beta chain) was sequenced for a study of T-cell memory formation after mild COVID-19. TCRdb passed the 5' RACE reads through MiXCR, listing each CDR3 protein once. The repertoire holds 350,000 or so distinct CDR3 sequences, roughly 13% seen once, with about a fifth in the top ten. The source is a man between 18 and 35 years old who had mild COVID-19 (a few samples of this study predate the infection). Cell type and time point are not known. Sequencing was performed on PBMCs or a T cell subset sorted from them (not recorded which).

The CDR3 DNA is TGTGCCAGCAGTTTAAGTGGGGCGCGAGGCTACACCTTC. This gives the protein CASSLSGARGYTF. This chain connects TRBV12-3 or TRBV12-4 to TRBJ1-2, with D possibly matching TRBD1 (5 bases). V was pared by 2 bases and J by 8 bases, with 12 bases between. The CDR3 loop spans 13 amino acids.